This T cell receptor beta chain derives from a study of T cell repertoires in cytomegalovirus infection. At the level of the study: Used in the study were CMV epitopes, some recently identified and HLA-C-restricted, others well-studied and HLA-B-restricted. Study outcomes and limitations: Cumulated frequencies of public TCR beta families served to identify carriers of CMV plus the relevant HLA. HLA-C-restricted CMV-specific TCR beta clonotypes were dominant in the ex vivo response.

Looked up from germline, CDR1 is SGHVS and CDR2 is FNYEAQ. The length of the CDR3 is 12 residues. Trimming took 5 bases from V and 4 from J, leaving 8 bases between them. Remarks on this clonotype: Its antigen remains unidentified.

Via MiXCR, TCRdb re-called the reads, giving one row per CDR3 protein. The data contain 900,000 to 950,000 distinct CDR3 sequences, roughly a third of them singletons. The sample here was cultured CD8+ T cells from PBMCs, taken from culture after CMV antigen stimulation. The sequence came from a human donor in good health (CMV status not recorded). Some clones in this sample may be carry-over from other donors' samples. The chain is built from TRBV7-6 and TRBJ1-2; no clear D gene. CDR3 DNA sequence: TGTGCCAGCAGCCCTGACCTCTATGGCTACACCTTC. Amino acid sequence: CASSPDLYGYTF.